This T cell receptor (beta chain) was recorded in a study of blood T cell repertoires in COVID-19. The repertoire was sequenced with immunoSEQ multiplex PCR; TCRdb's copy has only in-frame clones and lacks some. Of 250,000 to 400,000 clones in the sample, approximately 88% were seen once. Trimming left V 5 bases short and J 13 bases short, with 18 bases between. Looked up from germline, CDR1 is SEHNR and CDR2 is FQNEAQ (reference sequence). The CDR3 length is 13 residues. The material sequenced was peripheral blood. The chain links TRBV7-9 to TRBJ2-1, with a tentative D call TRBD2 (6 bases). The sequence derives from a woman aged 25 to 39 with COVID-19, enrolled during active disease. The CDR3 region is CASSRDSLTSQFF. CDR3 nucleotide sequence: TGTGCCAGCAGCCGGGACTCGCTCACATCTCAGTTCTTC.